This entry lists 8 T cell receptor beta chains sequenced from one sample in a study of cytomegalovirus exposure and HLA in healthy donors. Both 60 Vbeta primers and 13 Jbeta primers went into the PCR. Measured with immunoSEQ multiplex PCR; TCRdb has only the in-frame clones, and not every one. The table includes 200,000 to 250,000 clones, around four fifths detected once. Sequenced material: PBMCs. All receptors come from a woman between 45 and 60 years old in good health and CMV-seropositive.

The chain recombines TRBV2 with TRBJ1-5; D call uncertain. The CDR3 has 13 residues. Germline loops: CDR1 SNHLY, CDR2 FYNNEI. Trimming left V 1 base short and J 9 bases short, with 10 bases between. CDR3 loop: CASSEEIEPPQHF. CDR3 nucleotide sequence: TGTGCCAGCAGTGAAGAGATAGAGCCGCCCCAGCATTTT.

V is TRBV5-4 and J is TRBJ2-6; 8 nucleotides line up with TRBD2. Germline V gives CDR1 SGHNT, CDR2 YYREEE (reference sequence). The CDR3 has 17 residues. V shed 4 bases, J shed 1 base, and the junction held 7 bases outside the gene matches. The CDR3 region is CASSRGGLRSGANVLTF. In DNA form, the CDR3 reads TGTGCCAGCAGCCGGGGGGGGCTCAGGTCTGGGGCCAACGTCCTGACTTTC.

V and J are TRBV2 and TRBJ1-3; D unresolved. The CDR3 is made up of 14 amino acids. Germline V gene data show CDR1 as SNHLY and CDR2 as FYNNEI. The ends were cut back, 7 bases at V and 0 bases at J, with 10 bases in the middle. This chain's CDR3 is CASTPGFSGNTIYF. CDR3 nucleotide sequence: TGTGCCAGCACTCCGGGGTTCTCTGGAAACACCATATATTTT.

The CDR3 DNA follows: TGTGCCAGCAGTGAAGCGGGACTAGCGGCGGATACGCAGTATTTT. Its translation is CASSEAGLAADTQYF. This chain connects TRBV6-1 to TRBJ2-3, with 11 bases matching TRBD2. CDR3 size: 15 residues. Germline CDR1 MNHNS, CDR2 SASEGT. The V and J ends lost 0 bases and 6 bases, in that order; junction bases with no gene match: 2.

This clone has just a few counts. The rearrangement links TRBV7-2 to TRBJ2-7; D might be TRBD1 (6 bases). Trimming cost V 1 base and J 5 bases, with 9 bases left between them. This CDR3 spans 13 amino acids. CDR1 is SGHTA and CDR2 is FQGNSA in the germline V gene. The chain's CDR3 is CASSLDRDDEQYF. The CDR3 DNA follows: TGTGCCAGCAGCTTAGACAGGGATGACGAGCAGTACTTC.

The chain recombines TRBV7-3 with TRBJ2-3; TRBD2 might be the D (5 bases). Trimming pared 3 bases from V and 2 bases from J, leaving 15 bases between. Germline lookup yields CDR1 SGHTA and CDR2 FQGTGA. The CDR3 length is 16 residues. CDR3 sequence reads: CASSFWSRGFTDTQYF. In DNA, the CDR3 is TGTGCCAGCAGCTTTTGGAGTCGAGGGTTCACAGATACGCAGTATTTT.

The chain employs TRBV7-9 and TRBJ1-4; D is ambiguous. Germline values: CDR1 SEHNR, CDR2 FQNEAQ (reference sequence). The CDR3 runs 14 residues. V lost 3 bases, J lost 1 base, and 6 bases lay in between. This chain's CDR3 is CASSFRVTNEKLFF. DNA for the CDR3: TGTGCCAGCAGCTTTCGGGTAACTAATGAAAAACTGTTTTTT.

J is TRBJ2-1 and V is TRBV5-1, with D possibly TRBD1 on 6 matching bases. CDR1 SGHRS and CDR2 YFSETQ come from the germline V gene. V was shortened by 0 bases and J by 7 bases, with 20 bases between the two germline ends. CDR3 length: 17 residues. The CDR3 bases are TGCGCCAGCAGCTTGGGTCTGCTACAGGGTGCTGGGAATGAGCAGTTCTTC. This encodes CASSLGLLQGAGNEQFF. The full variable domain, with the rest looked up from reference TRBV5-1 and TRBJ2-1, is KAGVTQTPRYLIKTRGQQVTLSCSPISGHRSVSWYQQTPGQGLQFLFEYFSETQRNKGNFPGRFSGRQFSNSRSEMNVSTLELGDSALYLCASSLGLLQGAGNEQFFGPGTRLTVL.